These 23 T cell receptor beta chains share one sample of origin, sequenced in a study of blood T cell repertoires in COVID-19. Produced via immunoSEQ multiplex PCR; TCRdb's table is partial and in-frame only. There are hundreds of thousands of clones in the sample; around 87% occur only once, and about 2.2% lies in the top ten. Sequencing was carried out using peripheral blood. The receptors derive from a woman in her 30s who had recovered from COVID-19.

The CDR3 sequence: CASTKGDRTEKLFF. In DNA form, the CDR3 reads TGTGCCAGCACGAAGGGGGACAGGACGGAAAAACTGTTTTTT. V gene TRBV28 combines with J gene TRBJ1-4; TRBD1 aligns across 8 bases. Germline lookup yields CDR1 MDHEN and CDR2 SYDVKM. V gave up 7 bases and J gave up 8 bases; unmatched junction bases: 9. CDR3 size: 14 residues.

This sequence joins TRBV5-1 and TRBJ1-1; tentatively, D is TRBD1 (5 bases). Germline loops: CDR1 SGHRS, CDR2 YFSETQ. V lost 3 bases to trimming and J lost 3 bases, with 15 bases between them. This CDR3 comprises 15 residues. CDR3 amino acids: CASSSTPSGDTEAFF. The CDR3 bases are TGCGCCAGCAGCTCGACCCCCTCGGGGGACACTGAAGCTTTCTTT. Looking up the rest from reference TRBV5-1 and TRBJ1-1 gives the full variable domain: KAGVTQTPRYLIKTRGQQVTLSCSPISGHRSVSWYQQTPGQGLQFLFEYFSETQRNKGNFPGRFSGRQFSNSRSEMNVSTLELGDSALYLCASSSTPSGDTEAFFGQGTRLTVV.

V usage is TRBV2 and J usage is TRBJ2-1, with D uncertain. The V end was cut by 4 bases, the J end by 10 bases, with 8 bases between. The CDR3 covers 11 residues. CDR1 and CDR2 (germline): SNHLY, FYNNEI. The CDR3 nucleotides read TGTGCCAGCAGTGTCATCGGGGAGCAGTTCTTC. Translated, it gives CASSVIGEQFF.

This clone occurred once. This sequence joins TRBV5-1 and TRBJ2-1; 11 bases are shared with TRBD1. Germline CDR1 reads SGHRS; CDR2 reads YFSETQ. Trimming removed 4 bases from V and 8 bases from J; junction bases left unmatched: 8. This CDR3 contains 15 residues. The CDR3 DNA sequence: TGCGCCAGCAGCGATTGGGACAGGGGGAGGGATGAGCAGTTCTTC. As protein: CASSDWDRGRDEQFF.

The chain has TRBV4-3 and TRBJ2-2; 7 bases match TRBD2. Germline values: CDR1 LGHNA, CDR2 YSLEER. V gave up 0 bases and J gave up 7 bases; unmatched junction bases: 5. The CDR3 is 15 residues long. The CDR3 region is CASSQDRWGGGELFF. The CDR3 DNA reads TGCGCCAGCAGCCAAGATCGGTGGGGGGGCGGGGAGCTGTTTTTT.

The gene calls are TRBV9 and TRBJ2-2; weak D call: TRBD1 (6 bases). Germline CDR1 and CDR2: SGDLS and YYNGEE. V was shortened by 7 bases and J by 7 bases, with 17 bases between the two germline ends. The length of the CDR3 is 14 residues. The CDR3 sequence is CASGTRGSLGELFF. The CDR3 nucleotides read TGTGCCAGCGGAACGAGGGGGAGTCTCGGGGAGCTGTTTTTT.

The chain uses TRBV6-5 and TRBJ2-7, with 8 bases lining up with TRBD1. The J segment lost 3 bases and the V segment lost 0 bases, leaving 7 bases of the junction unmatched. The germline V gene encodes CDR1 MNHEY and CDR2 SVGAGI. This CDR3 region has 16 residues. The CDR3 DNA sequence: TGTGCCAGCAGTTACTCTCAGGGGGCTGCGAACTACGAGCAGTACTTC. Protein product: CASSYSQGAANYEQYF.

The genes are TRBV11-2 and TRBJ2-1; 9 bases match TRBD2. Germline V gene data show CDR1 as SGHAT and CDR2 as FQNNGV. This CDR3 has 14 amino acids. V gave up 5 bases and J gave up 9 bases; unmatched junction bases: 8. The CDR3 nucleotides read TGTGCCAGCAGCCTTCTCGGGACTAGCAGTGAGCAGTTCTTC. Its translation: CASSLLGTSSEQFF.

V is TRBV30 and J is TRBJ1-1; perhaps TRBD1 as D (5 bases). Germline CDR1 reads GTSNPN; CDR2 reads SVGIG (reference sequence). The CDR3 loop spans 14 amino acids. V shed 0 bases and J shed 4 bases, with 12 bases lying between them. CDR3 coding DNA: TGTGCCTGGAGTGTACTGGATGGGGCCACTGAAGCTTTCTTT. Translation gives CAWSVLDGATEAFF.

The V call is TRBV5-1, the J call TRBJ2-4, with TRBD2 matching 8 bases. V shed 0 bases, J shed 5 bases, and the junction held 7 bases outside the gene matches. CDR1 and CDR2 (germline): SGHRS, YFSETQ. The CDR3 has 16 amino acids. The chain's CDR3 is CASSLVLAGLQNIQYF. The CDR3 DNA is TGCGCCAGCAGCTTGGTGCTAGCGGGCCTCCAAAACATTCAGTACTTC.

This clone occurred a few times. The chain uses TRBV7-9 and TRBJ1-1; 7 bases align to TRBD1. Germline CDR1 SEHNR, CDR2 FQNEAQ (reference sequence). CDR3 length equals 12 residues. Losses at the gene ends were 1 base for V and 8 bases for J; bases not matched to a gene: 1. The CDR3 sequence is CASSLVTGEAFF. In nucleotides, the CDR3 is TGTGCCAGCAGCTTAGTGACAGGGGAAGCTTTCTTT.

Concerning this clone itself: Additional DNA sequences in this sample encode the identical CDR3. V and J are TRBV3-1 (or the pseudogene TRBV3-2) and TRBJ1-5; TRBD1 agrees at 7 bases. This CDR3 has 13 amino acids. Unmatched junction bases numbered 0, after V lost 0 bases and J lost 7 bases. Germline V lookup: CDR1 LGHDT, CDR2 YNNKEL (reference sequence). CDR3 protein: CASSQDRGQPQHF. CDR3 DNA sequence: TGTGCCAGCAGCCAAGACAGGGGGCAGCCCCAGCATTTT.

The chain is built from TRBV7-9 and TRBJ1-4; D ambiguous. Germline CDR1 reads SEHNR; CDR2 reads FQNEAQ (reference sequence). The CDR3 has 15 amino acids. The V gene lost 4 bases and the J gene lost 8 bases, with 17 bases spanning the gap. CDR3 coding DNA: TGTGCCAGCAGCTCCACTGGCGGTACAAACGAAAAACTGTTTTTT. It translates to CASSSTGGTNEKLFF.

The chain joins TRBV4-1 to TRBJ2-1; 8 bases agree with TRBD2. The CDR3 loop spans 17 amino acids. J lost 0 bases, V lost 3 bases, and 7 bases had no gene match. Germline assignment: CDR1 MGHRA and CDR2 YSYEKL. CDR3 amino acids: CASSHPGLGSSYNEQFF. CDR3 sequence (DNA): TGCGCCAGCAGCCATCCGGGACTAGGGAGCTCCTACAATGAGCAGTTCTTC.

This chain links TRBV6-5 with TRBJ1-2; D remains ambiguous. Germline lookup yields CDR1 MNHEY and CDR2 SVGAGI. V was pared by 7 bases and J by 8 bases, with 17 bases between. This CDR3 has 13 amino acids. The CDR3, as DNA: TGTGCCAGCACTAGAAGGGAGGATTACGGCTACACCTTC. Translation gives CASTRREDYGYTF.

This clone was seen a few times. V and J are TRBV6-1 and TRBJ1-1; D call uncertain. There are 14 residues in the CDR3. V lost 5 bases to trimming and J lost 4 bases, with 14 bases between them. The germline CDR1 and CDR2 sequences are MNHNS and SASEGT. In DNA, the CDR3 is TGTGCCAGCAGTCGTTCGACATTCAGCACTGAAGCTTTCTTT. Translation gives CASSRSTFSTEAFF.

CDR3 sequence: CASSYSGQGWEAFF. In DNA form, the CDR3 reads TGTGCCAGCAGTTACTCTGGCCAGGGCTGGGAAGCTTTCTTT. This chain joins TRBV6-5 and TRBJ1-1, with D perhaps TRBD1 (5 bases). Per the germline V gene, CDR1 is MNHEY and CDR2 is SVGAGI. V lost 0 bases and J 8 bases, leaving 13 bases between the germline ends. CDR3 length: 14 amino acids.

This clone was seen once. The chain joins TRBV5-4 to TRBJ1-1, with D perhaps TRBD1 (6 bases). Trimming removed 6 bases from V and 5 bases from J, with 14 bases in between. CDR3 length: 13 residues. CDR1 and CDR2 from the germline V gene are SGHNT and YYREEE (reference sequence). In DNA form, the CDR3 reads TGTGCCAGCATCGAAGGGGGGGGGACTGAAGCTTTCTTT. This codes for CASIEGGGTEAFF.

V gene TRBV5-1 combines with J gene TRBJ2-6; TRBD1 agrees at 7 bases. The CDR3 runs 17 residues. CDR1 is SGHRS, CDR2 YFSETQ, per germline. Losses at the gene ends were 2 bases for V and 3 bases for J; bases not matched to a gene: 8. CDR3: CASSLRSQGDGANVLTF. The CDR3, as DNA: TGCGCCAGCAGCTTAAGGAGTCAGGGGGATGGGGCCAACGTCCTGACTTTC.

CDR3 protein: CASSELGVPSSDTQYF. The CDR3 DNA reads as TGCGCCAGCAGTGAGTTAGGGGTACCCAGTTCGGATACGCAGTATTTT. The chain uses TRBV10-1 and TRBJ2-3; possibly TRBD1 for D (5 bases). Trimming stripped 1 base from V and 6 bases from J, with 17 bases between. This CDR3 is 16 amino acids long. Germline V lookup: CDR1 WNHNN, CDR2 SYGVQD (reference sequence).

V gene TRBV3-1 (or the pseudogene TRBV3-2) combines with J gene TRBJ2-2; TRBD2 agrees at 7 bases. Germline loops: CDR1 LGHDT, CDR2 YNNKEL (reference sequence). J lost 4 bases, V lost 4 bases, and 9 bases had no gene match. The CDR3 is made up of 16 amino acids. The CDR3 DNA is TGTGCCAGCAGCCCCCCGGCGAGCGGGACCACCGGGGAGCTGTTTTTT. Its protein product is CASSPPASGTTGELFF.

This chain uses TRBV27 with TRBJ2-3, with 10 bases identical to TRBD2. CDR1 is MNHEY and CDR2 is SMNVEV in the germline V gene (reference sequence). This CDR3 spans 15 amino acids. V lost 7 bases and J lost 3; bases outside the gene matches: 7. The CDR3 nucleotides read TGTGCCAGCATGCCGGGACTAGCGTTAACAGATACGCAGTATTTT. Protein product: CASMPGLALTDTQYF.

The genes are TRBV6-1 and TRBJ2-1; 8 nucleotides line up with TRBD1. The length of the CDR3 is 16 residues. J was trimmed by 10 bases and V by 4 bases; bases with no gene match: 15. CDR1 and CDR2 (germline): MNHNS, SASEGT. CDR3: CASSARGQARRREQFF. The CDR3 region has the DNA TGTGCCAGCAGTGCCCGGGGACAGGCGAGGAGACGGGAGCAGTTCTTC.